The 9 T cell receptor beta chains below come from one sample, sequenced in a study of T cells in Graves' hyperthyroidism and ophthalmopathy. TCR beta CDR3 sequences were amplified from RNA transcripts. The HTBI set primed first-round TCR CDR3 RT-PCR. A single record per CDR3 protein comes from TCRdb applying MiXCR to the multiplex PCR reads. There are around 700,000 distinct CDR3 sequences in the sample; 18% occur only once, and around 15% lies in the top ten. The sample comprised blood. These receptors were taken from a woman aged 45-65 years with Graves' hyperthyroidism that later progressed to Graves' ophthalmopathy.

This clonotype was counted at least ten times. The V and J genes are TRBV20-1 and TRBJ2-5; D is ambiguous. V was shortened by 5 bases and J by 1 base, with 8 bases between the two germline ends. The CDR3 contains 12 residues. CDR1 is DFQATT, CDR2 SNEGSKA, per germline (reference sequence). The DNA for the CDR3 is TGCAGTGCTTTCTTCGTCCAAGAGACCCAGTACTTC. Translated: CSAFFVQETQYF.

V gene TRBV19 combines with J gene TRBJ2-1, with D unclear. Germline V gene sequence: CDR1 LNHDA, CDR2 SQIVND (reference sequence). The CDR3 sequence is 14 residues long. V dropped 6 bases and J dropped 0 bases, with 9 bases sitting between them. The CDR3 nucleotides read TGTGCCAGTAGGGGCAGAGGCTCCTACAATGAGCAGTTCTTC. Its protein is CASRGRGSYNEQFF.

This clonotype occurred a few times. CDR3 in DNA: TGCAGCGTTGGCCGAACAGGGGGAAATAATGAAAAACTGTTTTTT. This gives the protein CSVGRTGGNNEKLFF. V usage is TRBV29-1 and J usage is TRBJ1-4, with 8 bases that match TRBD1. The CDR3 has 15 amino acids. The V gene's germline CDR1 is SQVTM and CDR2 ANQGSEA. The V and J ends lost 4 bases and 4 bases, in that order; junction bases with no gene match: 8.

Comment on this clonotype: A junction boundary mismatches the germline segment, possibly from a read error. This sequence joins TRBV3-1 and TRBJ2-3; D is possibly TRBD1 or TRBD2 (5 bases each). This CDR3 spans 15 amino acids. The germline V gene has CDR1 LGHDT and CDR2 YNNKEL (reference sequence). CDR3 loop: CAGSPQEGLVDTQYF. In nucleotides, the CDR3 is TGTGCCGGCAGCCCCCAAGAGGGGTTAGTAGATACGCAGTATTTT.

The rearrangement uses TRBV14 and TRBJ2-1; 9 bases align to TRBD1. The CDR3 contains 11 residues. V was clipped by 4 bases and J by 15 bases; unmatched bases: 4. Germline V lookup: CDR1 SGHDN, CDR2 FVKESK. For the CDR3, the DNA is TGTGCCAGCAGCCTTGGGACAGGGCGGTTCTTC. As protein: CASSLGTGRFF.

J is TRBJ2-5 and V is TRBV25-1, with TRBD1 identical over 9 bases. This CDR3 comprises 16 residues. Germline CDR1 MGHDK, CDR2 SYGVNS. Unmatched junction bases numbered 8, after V lost 2 bases and J lost 4 bases. Written as DNA, the CDR3 is TGTGCCAGCAGTGAAGGAGGGGACAGGGCTTCAGAGACCCAGTACTTC. Amino acids: CASSEGGDRASETQYF. The whole variable domain, filled in from reference TRBV25-1 and TRBJ2-5, reads EADIYQTPRYLVIGTGKKITLECSQTMGHDKMYWYQQDPGMELHLIHYSYGVNSTEKGDLSSESTVSRIRTEHFPLTLESARPSHTSQYLCASSEGGDRASETQYFGPGTRLLVL.

J is TRBJ1-1 and V is TRBV25-1; no reliable D call. The V gene lost 1 base and the J gene lost 6 bases, with 12 bases spanning the gap. This CDR3 comprises 14 residues. Germline V gene lookup returns CDR1 MGHDK and CDR2 SYGVNS. The CDR3 bases are TGTGCCAGCAGTGAATCAGCTAGGGTATCTGAAGCTTTCTTT. Protein: CASSESARVSEAFF.

Turning to this clonotype: Possible read error: a much larger clone is one base away. This chain links TRBV12-5 with TRBJ2-1, with TRBD2 matching 10 bases. The length of the CDR3 is 17 residues. Germline lookup yields CDR1 LGHNT and CDR2 FRNRAP. CDR3 region: CASGWSVRAGGRNERFF. The CDR3 coding sequence is TGTGCTAGTGGTTGGTCGGTTAGAGCGGGGGGGCGCAATGAGCGGTTCTTC.

This clonotype was seen repeatedly, ten times or more. The chain carries TRBV6-1 and TRBJ1-1; TRBD1 matches 9 bases. The CDR3 is made up of 16 amino acids. V shed 5 bases and J 4 bases; nucleotides not matched to a gene: 11. CDR1 and CDR2 (germline): MNHNS, SASEGT. This chain's CDR3 is CASSRPDRGRTTEAFF. As DNA, the CDR3 is TGTGCCAGCAGTAGACCGGACAGGGGCCGTACCACTGAAGCTTTCTTT.